This T cell receptor beta chain was retrieved from a study of human T cells and chemical hapten exposure. Germline CDR1 reads MNHNY; CDR2 reads SVGAGI (reference sequence). The CDR3 length is 11 residues. With 10 bases removed from V and 4 bases from J, the gap between germline ends came to 10 bases. At least ten counts were recorded for this clonotype. TCRdb called the 5' RACE reads again in MiXCR, with one record for every CDR3 protein. The sample shows about 140,000 distinct CDR3 sequences, over 3.5% of them seen only once. It was unfractionated whole blood from which total RNA was extracted. The sequence came from a female donor in good health. The chain couples TRBV6-6 to TRBJ1-2; D gene uncertain. The CDR3 region is CATRGSYGYTF. The CDR3 DNA reads TGTGCCACCCGAGGCAGCTATGGCTACACCTTC.